The sequence of this TCR beta chain was determined in a study of human T cells and chemical hapten exposure. Study results and limitations: Counts of TCRs above 1 in 1000 frequency stayed unchanged with DPC sensitization.

What the library attached to individual cDNA molecules were unique molecular identifiers. Original processing notes: Per-sample TCR counts ranged from roughly 23,224 to 750,000, median roughly 96,000. TCRdb reprocessed the RACE reads with MiXCR, giving one entry per CDR3 protein. Clone size and V and J calls follow TCRdb, not the original study. The table records over 70,000 distinct CDR3 sequences, about 9% of them present only once. Described time point: patch test 2, 6 weeks after DPC sensitization. The treatment is: therapeutic diphenylcyclopropenone sensitization with weekly scalp DPC. This CDR3 is 16 amino acids long. The V end lost 0 bases, the J end lost 8 bases, and 18 bases lay between the germline ends. This clonotype was detected a few times. Its specificity is unknown.

The receptor was derived from a woman in her fifties or sixties with alopecia areata. Some clones in this sample may be carry-over from other donors' samples. Source: whole blood, taken in connection with sensitization to the hapten diphenylcyclopropenone (DPC). This rearrangement joins TRBV12-3 or TRBV12-4 to TRBJ2-3, with no clear D. The CDR3 protein is CASSLAGRPTDSTQYF. In DNA, the CDR3 is TGTGCCAGCAGTTTAGCGGGCCGACCTACGGATAGTACGCAGTATTTT.